This T cell receptor (beta chain) originates from a study of T cell changes during pregnancy in multiple sclerosis. Some clones are missing from TCRdb's copy, which holds only in-frame ones; the method was immunoSEQ multiplex PCR. The sample has 30,000 to 40,000 clones, 92% seen once; the top ten hold around 0.73%. After removal of 5 bases from V and 2 bases from J, the junction contained 6 bases not matched to a gene. This CDR3 has 17 amino acids. The germline CDR1 and CDR2 sequences are SGHTA and FQGTGA. The receptor was isolated from a female donor with multiple sclerosis, enrolled in a pregnancy study. The chain recombines TRBV7-3 with TRBJ2-6; TRBD1 agrees at 10 bases. The material sequenced was CD4+ T cells from peripheral blood mononuclear cells, taken in the third trimester of pregnancy. CDR3 residues: CASSPRGTGAGANVLTF. The DNA of the CDR3 is TGTGCCAGCAGCCCCAGGGGGACAGGGGCTGGGGCCAACGTCCTGACTTTC.